This record looks at one T cell receptor (beta chain) sequence and its context. CDR1 and CDR2 from the germline V gene are LNHDA and SQIVND (reference sequence). The CDR3 consists of 14 residues. The V gene lost 6 bases and the J gene lost 3 bases, with 15 bases spanning the gap. The study sequenced TCR beta in blood CD8+ and CD4+ T cells. TEMRA cells were FACS-enriched, unlike CD8+ and CD4+ T cells, which were negatively isolated. The sample comes from a study of CD8 T cells in Susac syndrome. It was with random hexamers that roughly 0.45 to 1 ug RNA was reverse transcribed. The authors amplified TCR beta CDR3 across 54 Vbeta and 13 Jbeta using immunoSEQ multiplex PCR. TCRdb passed the immunoSEQ multiplex PCR reads through MiXCR, listing each CDR3 protein once. The sample lists over 300,000 distinct CDR3 sequences, approximately 90% seen once, with about 0.07% in the top ten.

The genes are TRBV19 and TRBJ2-7; D is perhaps TRBD1 (5 bases). Sequences were obtained from CD4+ T cells from PBMCs. This sequence was found in a human donor with multiple sclerosis. CDR3 DNA sequence: TGTGCCAGTAGCAATAATCTTGACAGCTACGAGCAGTACTTC. It specifies CASSNNLDSYEQYF.